This T cell receptor beta chain was recorded in a study of control samples from healthy donors and cancer patients. V lost 3 bases, J lost 5 bases, and 10 bases lay in between. Looked up from germline, CDR1 is MNHEY and CDR2 is SMNVEV (reference sequence). The CDR3 totals 13 residues. The table came from immunoSEQ multiplex PCR; TCRdb's copy has only in-frame clones and leaves some out. The sample shows some 100,000 clones, over 90% of them seen only once. Sequencing input: blood. The clonotype originates from a man aged 18 to 35 in good health. The chain employs TRBV27 and TRBJ1-1; D possibly corresponds to TRBD1 (5 bases). In DNA form, the CDR3 reads TGTGCCAGCAGTTTCCCCGGGGCGACTGAAGCTTTCTTT. This translates into CASSFPGATEAFF.